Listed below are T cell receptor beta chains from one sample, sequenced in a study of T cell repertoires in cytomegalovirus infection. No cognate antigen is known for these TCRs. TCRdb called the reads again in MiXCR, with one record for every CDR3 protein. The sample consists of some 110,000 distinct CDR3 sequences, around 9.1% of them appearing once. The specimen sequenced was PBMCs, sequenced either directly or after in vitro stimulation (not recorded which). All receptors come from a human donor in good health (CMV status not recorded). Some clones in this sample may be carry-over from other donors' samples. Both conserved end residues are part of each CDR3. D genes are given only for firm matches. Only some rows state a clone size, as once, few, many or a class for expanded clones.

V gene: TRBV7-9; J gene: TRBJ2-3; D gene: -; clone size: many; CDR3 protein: CASSFTGETTDTQYF; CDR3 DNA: TGTGCCAGCAGCTTCACGGGGGAGACCACAGATACGCAGTATTTT
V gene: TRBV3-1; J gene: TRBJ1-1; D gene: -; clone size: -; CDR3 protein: CASNPGAAGSTEAFF; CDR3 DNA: TGTGCCAGCAATCCAGGGGCCGCGGGTAGCACTGAAGCTTTCTTT
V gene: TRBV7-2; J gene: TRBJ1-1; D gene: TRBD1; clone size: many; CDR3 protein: CASSYGGTGGWTEAFF; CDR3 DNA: TGTGCCAGCAGCTACGGAGGGACAGGGGGCTGGACTGAAGCTTTCTTT
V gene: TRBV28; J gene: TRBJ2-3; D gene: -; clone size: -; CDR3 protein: CASSGTLGQGGADTQYF; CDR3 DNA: TGTGCCAGCAGTGGAACTCTAGGGCAGGGAGGAGCAGATACGCAGTATTTT
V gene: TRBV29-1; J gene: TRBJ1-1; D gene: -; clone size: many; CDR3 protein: CSVDPGHQNTEAFF; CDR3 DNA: TGCAGCGTGGATCCGGGACATCAGAACACTGAAGCTTTCTTT
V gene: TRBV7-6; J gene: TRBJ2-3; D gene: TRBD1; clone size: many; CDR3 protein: CASSLGTGGVTDTQYF; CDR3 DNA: TGTGCCAGCAGCTTAGGGACAGGGGGCGTAACAGATACGCAGTATTTT
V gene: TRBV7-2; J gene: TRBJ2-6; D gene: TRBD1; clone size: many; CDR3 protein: CASSLAYFRDRGPSGANVLTF; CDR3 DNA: TGTGCCAGCAGCTTAGCGTATTTCCGGGACAGGGGCCCCTCTGGGGCCAACGTCCTGACTTTC
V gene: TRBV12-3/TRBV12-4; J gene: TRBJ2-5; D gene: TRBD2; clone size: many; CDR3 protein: CASSPAGGGVTQYF; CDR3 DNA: TGTGCCAGCAGTCCGGCGGGAGGGGGGGTGACCCAGTACTTC
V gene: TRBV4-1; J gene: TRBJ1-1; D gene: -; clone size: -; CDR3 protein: CASSYERMSTEAFF; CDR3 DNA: TGCGCCAGCAGCTACGAGCGGATGAGCACTGAAGCTTTCTTT
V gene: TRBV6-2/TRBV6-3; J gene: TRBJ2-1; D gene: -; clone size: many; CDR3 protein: CASSYWRGDYNEQFF; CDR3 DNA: TGTGCCAGCAGTTACTGGCGCGGGGATTACAATGAGCAGTTCTTC
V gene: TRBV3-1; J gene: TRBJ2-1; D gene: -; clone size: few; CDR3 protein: CASSSTEYNEQFF; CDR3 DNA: TGTGCCAGCAGCTCGACGGAATACAATGAGCAGTTCTTC
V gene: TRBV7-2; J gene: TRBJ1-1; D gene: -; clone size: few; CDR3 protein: CASSRDENTEAFF; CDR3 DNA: TGTGCCAGCAGCCGGGACGAGAACACTGAAGCTTTCTTT
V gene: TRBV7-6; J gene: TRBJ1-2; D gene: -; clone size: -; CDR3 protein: CASSLFQGADYGYTF; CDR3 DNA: TGTGCCAGCAGCTTATTTCAGGGCGCAGACTATGGCTACACCTTC
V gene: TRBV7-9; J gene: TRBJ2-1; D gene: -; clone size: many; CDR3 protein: CASSPPVGSEVNNEQFF; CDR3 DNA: TGTGCCAGCAGCCCGCCCGTGGGTTCGGAAGTCAACAATGAGCAGTTCTTC
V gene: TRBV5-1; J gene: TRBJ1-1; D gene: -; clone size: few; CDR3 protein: CASSFLGQLNTEAFF; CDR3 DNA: TGCGCCAGCAGCTTTCTCGGACAGTTGAACACTGAAGCTTTCTTT
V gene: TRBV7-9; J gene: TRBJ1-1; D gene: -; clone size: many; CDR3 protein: CASRARQVRGTEAFF; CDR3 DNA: TGTGCCAGCAGAGCCCGACAGGTGCGGGGAACTGAAGCTTTCTTT
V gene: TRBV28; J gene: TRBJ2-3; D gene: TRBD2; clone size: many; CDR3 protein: CASWGGGMLDTQYF; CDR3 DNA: TGTGCCAGTTGGGGCGGGGGGATGTTGGATACGCAGTATTTT
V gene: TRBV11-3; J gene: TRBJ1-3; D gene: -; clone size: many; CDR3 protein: CASSLGDERNTIYF; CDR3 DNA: TGTGCCAGCTCGTTGGGGGACGAACGAAACACCATATATTTT
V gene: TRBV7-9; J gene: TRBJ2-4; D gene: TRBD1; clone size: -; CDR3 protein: CASSSHRDSKNIQYF; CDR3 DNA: TGTGCCAGCAGCTCCCACCGGGACAGCAAAAACATTCAGTACTTC
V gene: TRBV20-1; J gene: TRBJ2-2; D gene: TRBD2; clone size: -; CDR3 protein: CSAQGLAFGTGELFF; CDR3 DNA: TGCAGTGCACAAGGACTAGCATTCGGCACCGGGGAGCTGTTTTTT
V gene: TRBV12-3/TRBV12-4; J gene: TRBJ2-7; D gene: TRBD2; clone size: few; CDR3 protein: CASSLTLAGGGTYEQYF; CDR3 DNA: TGTGCCAGCAGTTTAACCCTAGCGGGAGGAGGGACCTACGAGCAGTACTTC
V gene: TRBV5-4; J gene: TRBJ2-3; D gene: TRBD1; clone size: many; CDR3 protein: CAIWDRPRTDTQYF; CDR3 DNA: TGTGCCATCTGGGACAGGCCTCGGACAGATACGCAGTATTTT
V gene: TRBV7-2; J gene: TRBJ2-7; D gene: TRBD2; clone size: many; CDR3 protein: CASSTTTSGRGEQYF; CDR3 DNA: TGTGCCAGCAGCACAACGACTAGCGGGAGAGGCGAGCAGTACTTC
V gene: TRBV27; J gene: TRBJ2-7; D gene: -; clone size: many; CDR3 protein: CASSRMFRLGLGEQYF; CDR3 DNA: TGTGCCAGCAGTCGGATGTTCAGGCTGGGGCTCGGCGAGCAGTACTTC
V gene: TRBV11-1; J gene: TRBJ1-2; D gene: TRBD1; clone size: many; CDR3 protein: CASSRSEGADGYTF; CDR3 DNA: TGTGCCAGCAGCAGGTCTGAGGGGGCGGATGGCTACACCTTC
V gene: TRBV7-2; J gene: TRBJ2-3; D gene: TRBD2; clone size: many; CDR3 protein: CASSLEGLSPLQYF; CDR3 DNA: TGTGCCAGCAGCTTAGAGGGACTAAGCCCCTTGCAGTATTTT
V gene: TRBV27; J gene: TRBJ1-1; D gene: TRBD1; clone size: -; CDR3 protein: CASSSRTGAKVWNTEAFF; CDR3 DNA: TGTGCCAGCAGTTCTAGGACAGGGGCGAAGGTTTGGAACACTGAAGCTTTCTTT
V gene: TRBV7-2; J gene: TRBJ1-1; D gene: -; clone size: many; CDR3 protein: CASSPSGQLFWMNTEAFF; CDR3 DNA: TGTGCCAGCAGCCCCTCCGGACAGCTATTTTGGATGAACACTGAAGCTTTCTTT
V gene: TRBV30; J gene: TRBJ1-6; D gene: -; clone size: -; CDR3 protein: CACMDRDSPLHF; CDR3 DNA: TGTGCCTGTATGGACAGAGATTCACCCCTCCACTTT
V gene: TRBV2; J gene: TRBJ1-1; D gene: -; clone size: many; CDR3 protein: CASSRNPGENTEAFF; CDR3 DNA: TGTGCCAGCAGCCGAAATCCAGGGGAGAACACTGAAGCTTTCTTT
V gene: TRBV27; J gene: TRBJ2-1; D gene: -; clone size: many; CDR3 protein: CASREGSYNEQFF; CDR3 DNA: TGTGCCAGCAGGGAGGGGTCCTACAATGAGCAGTTCTTC
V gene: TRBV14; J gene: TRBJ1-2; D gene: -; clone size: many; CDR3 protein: CASSQGRSYGYTF; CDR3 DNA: TGTGCCAGCAGCCAGGGACGAAGCTATGGCTACACCTTC
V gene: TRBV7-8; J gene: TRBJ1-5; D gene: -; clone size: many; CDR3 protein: CASSPFRGSNQPQHF; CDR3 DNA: TGTGCCAGCAGCCCGTTTCGGGGGTCGAATCAGCCCCAGCATTTT